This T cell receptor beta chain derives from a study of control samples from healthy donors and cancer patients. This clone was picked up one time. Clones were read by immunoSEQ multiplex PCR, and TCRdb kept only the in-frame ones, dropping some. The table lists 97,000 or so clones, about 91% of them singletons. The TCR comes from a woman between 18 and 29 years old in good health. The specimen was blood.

CDR3 region: CASSLEGSRYEQYF. DNA of the CDR3: TGTGCCAGCAGCTTAGAGGGTTCACGCTACGAGCAGTACTTC. The chain employs TRBV7-9 and TRBJ2-7; no clear D gene. V was clipped by 1 base and J by 3 bases, with 10 bases between them. Per the germline V gene, CDR1 is SEHNR and CDR2 is FQNEAQ (reference sequence). The CDR3 is 14 residues long. Complete variable domain (other parts from reference TRBV7-9 and TRBJ2-7): DTGVSQNPRHKITKRGQNVTFRCDPISEHNRLYWYRQTLGQGPEFLTYFQNEAQLEKSRLLSDRFSAERPKGSFSTLEIQRTEQGDSAMYLCASSLEGSRYEQYFGPGTRLTVT.